The clone carrying this T cell receptor beta chain occurred many times. Its antigen is as yet unknown. The CDR3 extends over 16 amino acids. Germline loops: CDR1 SQVTM, CDR2 ANQGSEA. After removal of 6 bases from V and 4 bases from J, the junction contained 15 bases not matched to a gene. This sample stems from a study of T cells in Graves' hyperthyroidism and ophthalmopathy. Study-wide background: Blood was drawn when the patient was first diagnosed and still untreated. Study results and caveats: A median around 6.8 months before onset, the model predicted ophthalmopathy.

Thyroid ultrasound and orbital computed tomography, with clinical symptoms and serum thyroxine and TRAb, informed diagnoses. Using around 10 ml of fresh peripheral blood, PBMCs were prepared. Amplified TCR beta CDR3 regions came from RNA transcripts. First-round RT-PCR of the TCR CDR3 relied on the HTBI primer set. TCRdb recomputed calls from the multiplex PCR reads with MiXCR, one row per CDR3 protein. The sample consists of about 640,000 distinct CDR3 sequences, roughly 15% of them appearing once. The V gene is TRBV29-1, the J gene TRBJ2-3, with 8 bases matching TRBD2. This sequence was found in a woman in her forties or fifties with Graves' ophthalmopathy. Sequenced input: blood. CDR3 residues: CSVDPRSGSRADTQYF. The CDR3 DNA reads as TGCAGCGTCGACCCCAGAAGCGGGAGTCGGGCAGATACGCAGTATTTT.